A single sample gave rise to the 32 T cell receptor beta chains below, sequenced in a study of T-cell reconstitution after alpha-beta-depleted transplantation in children. Unique molecular identifiers were built into the TCRbeta library. TCRdb re-analysed the PCR reads in MiXCR, keeping a single row per CDR3 protein. This sample has about 830,000 distinct CDR3 sequences, with 16% found just once. The sequences come from PBMCs, mostly from graft donor cells, collected 360 days after TCRalphabeta/CD19-depleted stem cell transplant. All receptors come from a male patient under 18 who had a stem cell transplant for acute lymphoblastic leukemia, so the T cells may come from the graft donor.

The chain recombines TRBV4-1 with TRBJ2-6, with a possible D match to TRBD2 (5 bases). The V end lost 2 bases, the J end lost 2 bases, and 10 bases lay between the germline ends. From germline, CDR1 is MGHRA and CDR2 YSYEKL. This CDR3 comprises 16 residues. The chain's CDR3 is CASSQRASPGANVLTF. Here the CDR3 DNA reads TGCGCCAGCAGCCAAAGGGCTAGCCCTGGGGCCAACGTCCTGACTTTC.

This clonotype was counted between two and nine times. V gene TRBV6-1 combines with J gene TRBJ2-1, with D possibly being TRBD2 (5 bases). CDR3 size: 14 residues. Germline V CDR1 and CDR2: MNHNS, SASEGT. V lost 9 bases and J lost 7, with 19 bases in between. The CDR3 loop is CASSRAGVWNEQFF. CDR3 in DNA: TGTGCCAGTTCAAGGGCCGGGGTTTGGAATGAGCAGTTCTTC.

This clonotype was detected once. The gene calls are TRBV18 and TRBJ2-5; 8 positions agree with TRBD1. The V gene end was trimmed by 6 bases and the J gene end by 4 bases; junction bases not matched to a gene: 13. This CDR3 comprises 16 residues. In germline, CDR1 is KGHSH, CDR2 LQKENI. This CDR3 is CASSHRQGSWGETQYF. The CDR3 DNA is TGTGCCAGCTCTCATCGACAGGGGAGCTGGGGAGAGACCCAGTACTTC.

The chain uses TRBV5-1 and TRBJ2-3; tentatively, D is TRBD2 (6 bases). The CDR3 totals 18 residues. The V end lost 0 bases, the J end lost 6 bases, and 23 bases lay between the germline ends. Germline CDR1 SGHRS, CDR2 YFSETQ. CDR3: CASSLGQMVGPEGDTQYF. In DNA form, the CDR3 reads TGCGCCAGCAGCTTGGGCCAAATGGTGGGTCCGGAGGGGGATACGCAGTATTTT.

The V and J genes are TRBV9 and TRBJ2-7; tentatively, D is TRBD2 (6 bases). This CDR3 spans 14 amino acids. V lost 0 bases, J lost 1 base, and 8 bases lay in between. In germline, CDR1 is SGDLS, CDR2 YYNGEE. CDR3 in amino acids: CASSVAGLSYEQYF. The CDR3 nucleotides are TGTGCCAGCAGCGTAGCGGGACTTTCCTACGAGCAGTACTTC. The whole variable domain, filled in from reference TRBV9 and TRBJ2-7, reads DSGVTQTPKHLITATGQRVTLRCSPRSGDLSVYWYQQSLDQGLQFLIQYYNGEERAKGNILERFSAQQFPDLHSELNLSSLELGDSALYFCASSVAGLSYEQYFGPGTRLTVT.

This chain links TRBV20-1 with TRBJ1-5; D is unclear. V lost 3 bases, J lost 11 bases, and 17 bases lay in between. Per the germline V gene, CDR1 is DFQATT and CDR2 is SNEGSKA (reference sequence). The CDR3 has 13 residues. The DNA of the CDR3 is TGCAGTGCTAGTAGTCCCCAAGAGGTGACCCAGCATTTT. Amino acids: CSASSPQEVTQHF.

CDR3 DNA sequence: TGCGCCAGCAGCCCACAAATGGGACAGGGGGTATCCATTCAGTACTTC. It codes for CASSPQMGQGVSIQYF. This chain uses TRBV4-1 with TRBJ2-4; TRBD1 matches at 11 bases. Germline-derived CDR1 and CDR2 are MGHRA and YSYEKL. This CDR3 is built from 16 residues. V lost 4 bases to trimming and J lost 9 bases; unmatched junction nucleotides: 11.

This clonotype has only a few counts. The chain couples TRBV5-1 to TRBJ1-4; 7 bases map to TRBD1. The CDR3 length is 16 residues. V shed 4 bases and J 4 bases; nucleotides not matched to a gene: 10. CDR1 SGHRS and CDR2 YFSETQ come from the germline V gene. CDR3 amino acids: CASSPGTASFNEKLFF. CDR3 nucleotide sequence: TGCGCCAGCAGCCCTGGGACAGCTAGCTTTAATGAAAAACTGTTTTTT.

The chain recombines TRBV20-1 with TRBJ2-1; tentative D call: TRBD1 (5 bases). Germline V gene lookup returns CDR1 DFQATT and CDR2 SNEGSKA (reference sequence). Trimming shortened V by 0 bases and J by 1 base, and 13 bases separated the two germline ends. The length of the CDR3 is 16 residues. The CDR3 sequence: CSARDLQVISYNEQFF. The CDR3 DNA follows: TGCAGTGCTAGAGATTTACAGGTTATATCCTACAATGAGCAGTTCTTC.

The genes are TRBV7-6 and TRBJ2-2; D remains unclear. The CDR3 is made up of 14 amino acids. Germline CDR1 and CDR2: SGHVS and FNYEAQ. Trimming left V 5 bases short and J 2 bases short, with 9 bases between. The CDR3 region has the DNA TGTGCCAGCAGCGAACCTTCTAACACCGGGGAGCTGTTTTTT. Translating gives CASSEPSNTGELFF.

The J gene is TRBJ2-5, the V gene TRBV4-1; the D gene is possibly TRBD1 (5 bases). From germline, CDR1 is MGHRA and CDR2 YSYEKL. V lost 1 base and J lost 1, with 13 bases in between. The CDR3 contains 16 residues. In DNA, the CDR3 is TGCGCCAGCAGCCAAGTGTCGAGACAGCGCCAAGAGACCCAGTACTTC. Translation: CASSQVSRQRQETQYF.

V and J are TRBV7-3 and TRBJ2-3; D remains ambiguous. The CDR3 length is 16 residues. Germline CDR1 reads SGHTA; CDR2 reads FQGTGA. Deletions cut 2 bases from V and 2 bases from J, with 14 bases between. The CDR3 is CASSLGWTSPTDTQYF. CDR3 coding DNA: TGTGCCAGCAGCTTAGGCTGGACCTCCCCCACAGATACGCAGTATTTT.

This clonotype was counted between two and nine times. V and J are TRBV12-3 or TRBV12-4 and TRBJ2-7, with D perhaps assigned TRBD1 or TRBD2 (6 bases each). The CDR3 has 15 amino acids. V lost 3 bases to trimming and J lost 3 bases, with 15 bases between them. The CDR3 sequence is CASSLGGQGNYEQYF. CDR3 coding DNA: TGTGCCAGCAGTTTGGGGGGACAAGGTAACTACGAGCAGTACTTC.

V and J are TRBV4-1 and TRBJ2-7; D may be TRBD2 (5 bases). CDR1 and CDR2 (germline): MGHRA, YSYEKL. This CDR3 has 18 amino acids. V was shortened by 1 base and J by 2 bases, with 21 bases between the two germline ends. CDR3 sequence reads: CASSQGIDYWRRTYEQYF. The DNA for the CDR3 is TGCGCCAGCAGCCAAGGAATTGACTATTGGCGGAGGACCTACGAGCAGTACTTC.

The chain has TRBV28 and TRBJ2-1; D is tentatively TRBD1 or TRBD2 (5 bases each). CDR3 length: 12 residues. Per germline, CDR1 MDHEN and CDR2 SYDVKM. Trimming left V 6 bases short and J 5 bases short, with 8 bases between. The CDR3 reads CASSRGDNEQFF. CDR3 sequence (DNA): TGTGCCAGCAGCCGAGGGGACAATGAGCAGTTCTTC.

This clonotype was detected only once. The DNA for the CDR3 is TGCGCCAGCAGCCAATTCAAGGGCCGAAGGGAGTTTCCGGGAGAGCAGTACTTC. It encodes CASSQFKGRREFPGEQYF. The chain employs TRBV4-1 and TRBJ2-7; D might be TRBD2 (5 bases). The germline V gene has CDR1 MGHRA and CDR2 YSYEKL. The ends were cut back, 2 bases at V and 7 bases at J, with 27 bases in the middle. This CDR3 spans 18 amino acids.

The chain is built from TRBV27 and TRBJ2-1, with D unclear. Trimming took off 6 bases at V and 4 bases at J, with 19 bases between the two ends. The CDR3 sequence is 16 residues long. CDR1 and CDR2 from the germline V gene are MNHEY and SMNVEV (reference sequence). CDR3 region: CASSFSLNRAYNEQFF. In DNA form, the CDR3 reads TGTGCCAGCAGCTTTTCCCTGAATCGCGCTTACAATGAGCAGTTCTTC.

This clonotype was counted only a few times. V and J are TRBV27 and TRBJ2-7; possibly TRBD2 for D (5 bases). The V gene's germline CDR1 is MNHEY and CDR2 SMNVEV (reference sequence). The germline V and J ends were trimmed by 0 bases and 0 bases, with 9 bases remaining between them. The CDR3 runs 15 residues. The CDR3 DNA reads TGTGCCAGCAGTTTATCCGGGGAGAGCTCCTACGAGCAGTACTTC. This translates into CASSLSGESSYEQYF.

The J gene is TRBJ1-2, the V gene TRBV6-1; 12 bases map to TRBD1. Germline CDR1 MNHNS, CDR2 SASEGT. V gave up 6 bases and J gave up 4 bases; unmatched junction bases: 9. The CDR3 has 16 residues. The CDR3, as DNA: TGTGCCAGCAGACACCGGGACAGGGGGCTCAGCTATGGCTACACCTTC. As protein: CASRHRDRGLSYGYTF.

The chain couples TRBV11-1 to TRBJ2-2, with a weak D call TRBD2 (6 bases). This CDR3 has 16 amino acids. Per the germline V gene, CDR1 is SGHAT and CDR2 is FQDESV (reference sequence). V lost 4 bases and J lost 6, with 18 bases in between. In DNA, the CDR3 is TGTGCCAGCAGCTATCGGTGGAGGGAGTCAGCCGGGGAGCTGTTTTTT. Translation: CASSYRWRESAGELFF.

The J gene is TRBJ2-5, the V gene TRBV10-1, with D tentatively TRBD1 or TRBD2 (5 bases each). Per germline, CDR1 WNHNN and CDR2 SYGVQD (reference sequence). This CDR3 is 16 amino acids long. The germline V and J ends were trimmed by 3 bases and 1 base, with 15 bases remaining between them. CDR3 nucleotides: TGCGCCAGCAGTGATTCGCCCCCGGGGCTCCAAGAGACCCAGTACTTC. It translates to CASSDSPPGLQETQYF.

This clonotype was seen more than once but under ten times. The chain is built from TRBV7-8 and TRBJ2-2, with a weak D call TRBD2 (5 bases). Trimming shortened V by 1 base and J by 7 bases, and 16 bases separated the two germline ends. The CDR3 has 16 amino acids. Germline-derived CDR1 and CDR2 are SGHVS and FQNEAQ. CDR3 in amino acids: CASSLVRFGSGGELFF. The CDR3 nucleotides are TGTGCCAGCAGCTTAGTTCGATTTGGAAGCGGCGGGGAGCTGTTTTTT.

The chain joins TRBV12-3 or TRBV12-4 to TRBJ1-2, with D hard to call. V was trimmed by 6 bases and J by 4 bases, leaving 6 bases between them. The length of the CDR3 is 11 residues. Here the CDR3 reads CASSKSYGYTF. DNA of the CDR3: TGTGCCAGCAGCAAGAGCTATGGCTACACCTTC.

The chain carries TRBV5-1 and TRBJ2-7, with 7 bases identical to TRBD1. The ends lost 4 bases at V and 3 bases at J; junction bases unmatched: 7. Per the germline V gene, CDR1 is SGHRS and CDR2 is YFSETQ. This CDR3 is 14 amino acids long. The CDR3 reads CASSSRDRVYEQYF. The CDR3 region has the DNA TGCGCCAGCAGCAGCCGGGACAGAGTCTACGAGCAGTACTTC.

The rearrangement uses TRBV20-1 and TRBJ2-2, with 11 bases identical to TRBD1. V lost 0 bases and J lost 5; bases outside the gene matches: 14. CDR1 and CDR2 (germline): DFQATT, SNEGSKA (reference sequence). This CDR3 region has 19 residues. In DNA form, the CDR3 reads TGCAGTGCTAGAGATGACGGACAGGGGGCTCCCGAACCTACCGGGGAGCTGTTTTTT. Protein sequence: CSARDDGQGAPEPTGELFF.

Only a few counts were recorded for this clonotype. V is TRBV7-7 and J is TRBJ2-5; no clear D gene. CDR1 is SSHAT, CDR2 FNYEAQ, per germline (reference sequence). The length of the CDR3 is 13 residues. CDR3 nucleotides: TGTGCTACTTTTCGGTTGGGGCAAGAGACCCAGTACTTC. Protein sequence: CATFRLGQETQYF.

The genes are TRBV7-2 and TRBJ2-4, with D perhaps TRBD1 (5 bases). CDR3 length equals 16 residues. Germline values: CDR1 SGHTA, CDR2 FQGNSA. Trimming left V 1 base short and J 0 bases short, with 10 bases between. CDR3 in DNA: TGTGCCAGCAGCTTAGGGGCAGGGCTAGCCAAAAACATTCAGTACTTC. As protein: CASSLGAGLAKNIQYF.

This clonotype appeared many times. This sequence joins TRBV9 and TRBJ2-2; possibly TRBD2 for D (5 bases). The CDR3 is 14 amino acids. CDR1 and CDR2 (germline): SGDLS, YYNGEE. V was clipped by 3 bases and J by 6 bases, with 12 bases between them. CDR3 DNA: TGTGCCAGCAGCGCGAGGACTGTCGCCGGGGAGCTGTTTTTT. Its protein product is CASSARTVAGELFF.

The chain combines TRBV5-1 with TRBJ2-7; TRBD1 might be the D (6 bases). Germline-derived CDR1 and CDR2 are SGHRS and YFSETQ. The V end was cut by 4 bases, the J end by 0 bases, with 17 bases between. The CDR3 has 16 residues. CDR3 DNA: TGCGCCAGCAGCCGTCCAACCCGGGACAACTCCTACGAGCAGTACTTC. Protein: CASSRPTRDNSYEQYF. The full variable domain, completed using reference TRBV5-1 and TRBJ2-7, is KAGVTQTPRYLIKTRGQQVTLSCSPISGHRSVSWYQQTPGQGLQFLFEYFSETQRNKGNFPGRFSGRQFSNSRSEMNVSTLELGDSALYLCASSRPTRDNSYEQYFGPGTRLTVT.

J is TRBJ1-2 and V is TRBV7-9, with D perhaps TRBD1 (6 bases). V lost 6 bases and J 8 bases, leaving 22 bases between the germline ends. Looked up from germline, CDR1 is SEHNR and CDR2 is FQNEAQ (reference sequence). The CDR3 consists of 15 residues. The CDR3 protein is CASRSTIHRDGGYTF. The CDR3 nucleotides read TGTGCCAGCAGATCTACTATTCACAGGGATGGGGGCTACACCTTC.

The V gene is TRBV2, the J gene TRBJ1-1; TRBD1 aligns across 7 bases. CDR3 length: 12 amino acids. J lost 6 bases, V lost 6 bases, and 4 bases had no gene match. CDR1 is SNHLY and CDR2 is FYNNEI in the germline V gene. CDR3 protein: CASSVTGAEAFF. The CDR3 DNA sequence: TGTGCCAGCAGCGTTACAGGGGCTGAAGCTTTCTTT.

This clonotype was seen more than once but under ten times. The V gene is TRBV12-3 or TRBV12-4, the J gene TRBJ2-7; 9 bases map to TRBD1. The CDR3 spans 15 residues. J gave up 2 bases and V 6 bases, and 8 bases lay outside the gene matches. The CDR3 coding sequence is TGTGCCAGCAGCCGGGGACAGGGCTACCCCTACGAGCAGTACTTC. This gives the protein CASSRGQGYPYEQYF.